This T cell receptor (beta chain) was found in a study of blood T cells in healthy people across ages. CDR3 length: 15 amino acids. From germline, CDR1 is SGHRS and CDR2 YFSETQ. V was cut by 0 bases and J by 6 bases, with 15 bases left in between. Alongside a J-beta primer mix, a sample-barcoded 5' primer served in a second PCR lasting about 7 to 11 cycles. TCRdb independently ran MiXCR on the 5' RACE reads; one entry per CDR3 protein. The sample has about 650,000 distinct CDR3 sequences, around 52% seen once. Sequencing used blood. The V call is TRBV5-1, the J call TRBJ1-2; D call uncertain. This sequence was found in an elderly woman in good health. CDR3 loop: CASSLVAYPTDGYTF. DNA of the CDR3: TGCGCCAGCAGCTTGGTGGCCTACCCGACGGATGGCTACACCTTC.